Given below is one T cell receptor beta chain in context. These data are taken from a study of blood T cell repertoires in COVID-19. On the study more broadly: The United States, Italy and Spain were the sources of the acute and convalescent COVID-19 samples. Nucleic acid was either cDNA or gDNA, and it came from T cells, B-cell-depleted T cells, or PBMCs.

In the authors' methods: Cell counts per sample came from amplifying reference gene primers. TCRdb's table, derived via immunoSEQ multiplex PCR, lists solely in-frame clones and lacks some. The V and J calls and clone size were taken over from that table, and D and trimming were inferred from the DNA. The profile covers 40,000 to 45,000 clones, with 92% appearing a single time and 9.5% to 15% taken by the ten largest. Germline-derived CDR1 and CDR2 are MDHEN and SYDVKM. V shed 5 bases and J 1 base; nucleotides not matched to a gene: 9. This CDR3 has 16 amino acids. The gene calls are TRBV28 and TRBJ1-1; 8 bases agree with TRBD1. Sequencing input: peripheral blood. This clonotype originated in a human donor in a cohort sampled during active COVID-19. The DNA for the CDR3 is TGTGCCAGCAGTCACCCGTCCGGGACAGGGAACACTGAAGCTTTCTTT. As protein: CASSHPSGTGNTEAFF.